This T cell receptor beta chain is from a study of blood T cell repertoires in COVID-19. Libraries were prepared by immunoSEQ multiplex PCR; TCRdb keeps only in-frame clonotypes and omits some of them. The sample has 26,000 or so clones; around 90% are singletons. This CDR3 comprises 14 residues. Trimming shortened V by 10 bases and J by 0 bases, and 16 bases separated the two germline ends. The germline CDR1 and CDR2 sequences are SNHLY and FYNNEI. Sequenced material: peripheral blood. This sequence joins TRBV2 and TRBJ2-7; D is unresolved. The TCR originated in a human donor in a cohort sampled during active COVID-19. CDR3: CATRSESSSYEQYF. The CDR3 DNA reads as TGTGCCACGCGGTCGGAAAGCTCCTCCTACGAGCAGTACTTC.